This paragraph covers one TCR beta chain sequence. Looked up from germline, CDR1 is MDHEN and CDR2 is SYDVKM. V dropped 7 bases and J dropped 2 bases, with 24 bases sitting between them. This CDR3 has 17 amino acids. Reverse transcription of roughly 0.5 to 1 ug RNA was carried out with random hexamers. Amplification of TCR beta CDR3 spanned 54 Vbeta and 13 Jbeta via immunoSEQ multiplex PCR. TCRdb re-called the immunoSEQ multiplex PCR reads through MiXCR, storing one row per CDR3 protein. The data hold more than 130,000 distinct CDR3 sequences, with approximately 95% observed a single time. The data belong to a study of CD8 T cells in Susac syndrome. In blood CD8+ and CD4+ T cells, TCR beta underwent sequencing.

This rearrangement joins TRBV28 to TRBJ2-7; no clear D gene. The sample consisted of CD8+ T cells from PBMCs. The clonotype comes from a human donor in good health. The CDR3 DNA follows: TGTGCCAGCACCATAAGGGTAGGAAGCCAGCCCACCTACGAGCAGTACTTC. Protein product: CASTIRVGSQPTYEQYF.